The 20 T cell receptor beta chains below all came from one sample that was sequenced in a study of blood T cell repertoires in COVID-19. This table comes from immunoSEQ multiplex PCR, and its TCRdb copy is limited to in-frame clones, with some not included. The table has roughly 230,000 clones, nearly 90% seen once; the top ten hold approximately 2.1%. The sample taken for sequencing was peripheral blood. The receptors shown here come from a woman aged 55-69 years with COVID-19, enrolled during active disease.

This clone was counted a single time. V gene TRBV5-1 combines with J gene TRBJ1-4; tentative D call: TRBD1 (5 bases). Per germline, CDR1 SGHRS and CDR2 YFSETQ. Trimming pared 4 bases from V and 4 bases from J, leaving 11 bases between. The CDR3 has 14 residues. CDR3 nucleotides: TGCGCCAGCAGCGCGACAGTGGGTAATGAAAAACTGTTTTTT. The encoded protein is CASSATVGNEKLFF.

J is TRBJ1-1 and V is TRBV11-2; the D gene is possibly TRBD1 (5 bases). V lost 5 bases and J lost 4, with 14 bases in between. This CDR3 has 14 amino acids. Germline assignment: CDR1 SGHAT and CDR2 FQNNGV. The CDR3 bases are TGTGCCAGCAGCGCGTCGGGGGGAGGCACTGAAGCTTTCTTT. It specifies CASSASGGGTEAFF.

CDR3 sequence: CASSEARGETQYF. DNA for the CDR3: TGTGCCAGCAGTGAAGCAAGGGGAGAGACCCAGTACTTC. The V and J genes are TRBV6-1 and TRBJ2-5; a possible D gene is TRBD1 (5 bases). The V gene's germline CDR1 is MNHNS and CDR2 SASEGT. Trimming took 0 bases from V and 4 from J, leaving 6 bases between them. The CDR3 spans 13 residues.

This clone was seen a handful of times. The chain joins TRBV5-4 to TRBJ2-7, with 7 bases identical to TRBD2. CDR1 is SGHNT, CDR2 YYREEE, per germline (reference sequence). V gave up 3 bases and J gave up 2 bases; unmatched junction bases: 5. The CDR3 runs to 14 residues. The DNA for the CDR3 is TGTGCCAGCAGCTCCGATGGGGGGGCCTACGAGCAGTACTTC. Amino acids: CASSSDGGAYEQYF.

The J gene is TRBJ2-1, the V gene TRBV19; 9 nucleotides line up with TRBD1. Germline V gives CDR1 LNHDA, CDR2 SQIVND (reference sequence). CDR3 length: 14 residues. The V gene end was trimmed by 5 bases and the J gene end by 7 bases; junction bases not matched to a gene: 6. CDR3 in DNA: TGTGCCAGTAGTCCGGGACAGGGAGGTAATGAGCAGTTCTTC. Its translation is CASSPGQGGNEQFF.

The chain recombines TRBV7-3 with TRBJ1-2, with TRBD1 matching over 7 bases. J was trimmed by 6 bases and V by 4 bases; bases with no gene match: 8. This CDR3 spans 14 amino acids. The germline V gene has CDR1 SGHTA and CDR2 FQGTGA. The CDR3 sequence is CASSSDRDSHGYTF. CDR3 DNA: TGTGCCAGCAGCTCAGACAGGGACTCGCATGGCTACACCTTC. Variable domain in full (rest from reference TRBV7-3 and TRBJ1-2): GAGVSQTPSNKVTEKGKYVELRCDPISGHTALYWYRQSLGQGPEFLIYFQGTGAADDSGLPNDRFFAVRPEGSVSTLKIQRTERGDSAVYLCASSSDRDSHGYTFGSGTRLTVV.

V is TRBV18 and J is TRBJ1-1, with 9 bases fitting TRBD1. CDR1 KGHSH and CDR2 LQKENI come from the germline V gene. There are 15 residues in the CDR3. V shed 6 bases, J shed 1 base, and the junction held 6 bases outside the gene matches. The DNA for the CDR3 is TGTGCCAGCTCCCCTGGGACAGGGAGGAACACTGAAGCTTTCTTT. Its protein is CASSPGTGRNTEAFF.

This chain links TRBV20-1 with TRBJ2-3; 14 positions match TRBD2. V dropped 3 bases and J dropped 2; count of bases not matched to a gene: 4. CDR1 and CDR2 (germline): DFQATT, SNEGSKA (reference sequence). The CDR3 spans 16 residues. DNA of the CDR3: TGCAGTGCTAGTTTGACTAGCGGGGGGGCCACAGATACGCAGTATTTT. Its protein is CSASLTSGGATDTQYF.

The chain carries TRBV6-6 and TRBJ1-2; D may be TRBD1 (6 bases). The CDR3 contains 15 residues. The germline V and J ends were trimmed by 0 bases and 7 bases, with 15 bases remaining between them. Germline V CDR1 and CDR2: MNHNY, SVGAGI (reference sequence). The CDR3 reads CASSYSAPGGGGYTF. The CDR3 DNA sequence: TGTGCCAGCAGTTACTCCGCCCCGGGGGGCGGTGGCTACACCTTC.

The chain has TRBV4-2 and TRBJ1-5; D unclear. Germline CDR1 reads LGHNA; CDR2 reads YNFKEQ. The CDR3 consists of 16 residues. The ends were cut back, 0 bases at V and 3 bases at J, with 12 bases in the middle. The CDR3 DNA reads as TGTGCCAGCAGCCAAGATTTGGAAGGAGCCAATCAGCCCCAGCATTTT. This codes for CASSQDLEGANQPQHF.

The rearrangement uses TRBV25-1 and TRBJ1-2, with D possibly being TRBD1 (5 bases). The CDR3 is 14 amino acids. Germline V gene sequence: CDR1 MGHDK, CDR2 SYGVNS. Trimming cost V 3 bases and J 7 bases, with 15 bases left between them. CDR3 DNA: TGTGCCAGCAGTGAGCCTACAGGCCTGAGTGGCTACACCTTC. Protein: CASSEPTGLSGYTF.

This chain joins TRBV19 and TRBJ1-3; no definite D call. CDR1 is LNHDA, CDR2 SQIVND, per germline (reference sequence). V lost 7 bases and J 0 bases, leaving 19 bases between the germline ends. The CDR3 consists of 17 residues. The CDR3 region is CASTPPSAGSSGNTIYF. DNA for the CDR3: TGTGCCAGTACCCCCCCTTCGGCCGGGAGCTCTGGAAACACCATATATTTT.

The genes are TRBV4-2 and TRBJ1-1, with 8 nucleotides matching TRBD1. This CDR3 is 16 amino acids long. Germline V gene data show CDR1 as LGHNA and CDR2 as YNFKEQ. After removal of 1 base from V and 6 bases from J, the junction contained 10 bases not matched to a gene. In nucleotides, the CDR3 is TGTGCCAGCAGCCAAGTTTCTGGCAGGGGGCCTTCTGAAGCTTTCTTT. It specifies CASSQVSGRGPSEAFF.

CDR3 residues: CASSLRDRVTEAFF. DNA of the CDR3: TGTGCCAGCAGCCTCCGGGACAGGGTCACTGAAGCTTTCTTT. The chain combines TRBV5-6 with TRBJ1-1, with TRBD1 identical over 9 bases. The V segment lost 4 bases and the J segment 4 bases; nucleotides outside the gene matches: 5. This CDR3 has 14 amino acids. The germline V gene encodes CDR1 SGHDT and CDR2 YYEEEE.

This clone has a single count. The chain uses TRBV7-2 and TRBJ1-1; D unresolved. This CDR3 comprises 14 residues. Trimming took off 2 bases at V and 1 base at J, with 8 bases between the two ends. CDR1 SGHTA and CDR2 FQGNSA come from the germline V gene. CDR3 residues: CASSLPPGNTEAFF. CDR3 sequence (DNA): TGTGCCAGCAGCTTACCTCCAGGGAACACTGAAGCTTTCTTT.

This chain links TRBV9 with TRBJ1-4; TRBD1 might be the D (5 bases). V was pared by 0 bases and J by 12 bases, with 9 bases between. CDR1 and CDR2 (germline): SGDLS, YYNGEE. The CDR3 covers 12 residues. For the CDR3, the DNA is TGTGCCAGCAGCGTAGGGGGGGGTCAACTGTTTTTT. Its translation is CASSVGGGQLFF.

The CDR3, as DNA: TGTGCCAGCAGCTTGGTTGGGACAGAGGGGCAGCCCCAGCATTTT. It is translated as CASSLVGTEGQPQHF. V usage is TRBV7-2 and J usage is TRBJ1-5; 7 bases map to TRBD1. The CDR3 has 15 amino acids. The germline CDR1 and CDR2 sequences are SGHTA and FQGNSA. The trim removed 3 bases at V and 7 bases at J, leaving 9 bases unmatched.

CDR3 sequence: CASSSTVSEAFF. DNA of the CDR3: TGTGCCAGCAGTTCGACAGTCTCTGAAGCTTTCTTT. The genes are TRBV6-5 and TRBJ1-1; tentative D call: TRBD1 (5 bases). Trimming cost V 4 bases and J 6 bases, with 9 bases left between them. CDR1 is MNHEY and CDR2 is SVGAGI in the germline V gene. This CDR3 region has 12 residues.

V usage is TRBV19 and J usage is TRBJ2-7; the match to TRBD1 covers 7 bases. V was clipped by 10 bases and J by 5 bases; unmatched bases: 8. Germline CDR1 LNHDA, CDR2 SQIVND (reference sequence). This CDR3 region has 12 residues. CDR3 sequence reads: CATLGGMNEQYF. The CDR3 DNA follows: TGTGCCACCCTAGGGGGCATGAACGAGCAGTACTTC.

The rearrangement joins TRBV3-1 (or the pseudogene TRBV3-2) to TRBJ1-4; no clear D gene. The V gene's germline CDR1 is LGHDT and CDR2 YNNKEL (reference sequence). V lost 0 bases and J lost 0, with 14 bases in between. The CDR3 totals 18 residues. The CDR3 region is CASSQERPRGTTNEKLFF. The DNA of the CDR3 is TGTGCCAGCAGCCAAGAGAGGCCCAGAGGGACAACTAATGAAAAACTGTTTTTT.